The 23 T cell receptor beta chains in this list originate from one sample, sequenced in a study of somatic mutations in cytotoxic T cells in rheumatoid arthritis. Data came from immunoSEQ multiplex PCR; TCRdb stores just in-frame clones and leaves some out. Of about 14,000 clones listed, over 75% are singletons. Sequencing was carried out using CD8+ T cells sorted from blood. The receptors originated from an adult with rheumatoid arthritis.

This clone turned up a few times. V is TRBV7-6 and J is TRBJ1-1, with D uncertain. CDR3 length equals 12 residues. Trimming removed 4 bases at V and 5 bases at J, with 8 bases between. Per the germline V gene, CDR1 is SGHVS and CDR2 is FNYEAQ. CDR3 protein: CASSSGGTEAFF. CDR3 nucleotide sequence: TGTGCCAGCAGCTCTGGAGGGACTGAAGCTTTCTTT.

This clone was seen only once. The chain has TRBV14 and TRBJ2-7; D unclear. The CDR3 is 16 residues long. V lost 1 base and J 5 bases, leaving 18 bases between the germline ends. The V gene's germline CDR1 is SGHDN and CDR2 FVKESK. CDR3 bases: TGTGCCAGCAGCCAAGTTCCCGCTTTGGGCCGTCACGAGCAGTACTTC. It yields the protein CASSQVPALGRHEQYF.

The rearrangement links TRBV27 to TRBJ2-1, with D possibly matching TRBD1 (5 bases). V was cut by 5 bases and J by 7 bases, with 9 bases left in between. The germline V gene has CDR1 MNHEY and CDR2 SMNVEV (reference sequence). This CDR3 comprises 12 residues. The CDR3 DNA sequence: TGTGCCAGCAGTGGCAGGGATAATGAGCAGTTCTTC. Its protein product is CASSGRDNEQFF.

This clone occurred a few times. The V call is TRBV15, the J call TRBJ1-1; D unclear. Trimming removed 5 bases from V and 3 bases from J, with 7 bases in between. This CDR3 spans 12 amino acids. Germline V lookup: CDR1 LNHNV, CDR2 YYDKDF (reference sequence). The DNA of the CDR3 is TGTGCCACCAGCCTTGGGGACACTGAAGCTTTCTTT. This translates into CATSLGDTEAFF.

The chain employs TRBV2 and TRBJ2-1, with a tentative D call TRBD1 (5 bases). Per the germline V gene, CDR1 is SNHLY and CDR2 is FYNNEI. With 3 bases removed from V and 10 bases from J, the gap between germline ends came to 13 bases. The length of the CDR3 is 13 residues. In DNA, the CDR3 is TGTGCCAGCAGTGACTTCAGGGTAGGCGAGCAGTTCTTC. Amino acids: CASSDFRVGEQFF.

This chain connects TRBV14 to TRBJ1-1, with D uncertain. This CDR3 is built from 17 residues. V was trimmed by 1 base and J by 0 bases, leaving 15 bases between them. The germline gives CDR1 SGHDN, CDR2 FVKESK. The CDR3 region is CASSQGHWSGLNTEAFF. The CDR3, as DNA: TGTGCCAGCAGCCAAGGACATTGGTCGGGATTGAACACTGAAGCTTTCTTT.

The chain has TRBV11-2 and TRBJ2-3; 7 nucleotides match TRBD1. V lost 3 bases and J lost 0; bases outside the gene matches: 6. The germline gives CDR1 SGHAT, CDR2 FQNNGV. The CDR3 consists of 16 residues. Written as DNA, the CDR3 is TGTGCCAGCAGCTTTAGGGGGCGAGCAAGCACAGATACGCAGTATTTT. Amino acids: CASSFRGRASTDTQYF.

The V call is TRBV2, the J call TRBJ1-2; TRBD1 aligns across 7 bases. Trimming removed 7 bases from V and 8 bases from J; junction bases left unmatched: 16. Germline assignment: CDR1 SNHLY and CDR2 FYNNEI. This CDR3 has 15 residues. The CDR3 nucleotides read TGTGCCAGCACCCCATTAAGGCTGACAGGGAAGGGCTACACCTTC. Protein sequence: CASTPLRLTGKGYTF.

Turning to this clone: Other DNA sequences in the same sample also yield this CDR3. The rearrangement joins TRBV29-1 to TRBJ1-2, with unresolved D. The CDR3 runs 11 residues. CDR1 is SQVTM, CDR2 ANQGSEA, per germline. V gave up 6 bases and J gave up 6 bases, with 11 bases separating them. The CDR3 spells CSVVGGDGYTF. In DNA form, the CDR3 reads TGCAGCGTCGTAGGAGGCGATGGCTACACCTTC.

This chain connects TRBV2 to TRBJ2-7; D is ambiguous. V lost 2 bases and J 3 bases, leaving 5 bases between the germline ends. This CDR3 contains 12 residues. Per the germline V gene, CDR1 is SNHLY and CDR2 is FYNNEI. DNA of the CDR3: TGTGCCAGCAGTGAAAGGGACTACGAGCAGTACTTC. Translation gives CASSERDYEQYF.

V gene TRBV28 combines with J gene TRBJ2-3; the match to TRBD2 covers 7 bases. The CDR3 loop spans 15 amino acids. CDR1 MDHEN and CDR2 SYDVKM come from the germline V gene. J gave up 4 bases and V 1 base, and 5 bases lay outside the gene matches. This chain's CDR3 is CASSLYRGVADTQYF. The CDR3 DNA reads as TGTGCCAGCAGTTTATATCGGGGGGTCGCAGATACGCAGTATTTT. Drawing the rest from reference TRBV28 and TRBJ2-3, the complete variable domain is DVKVTQSSRYLVKRTGEKVFLECVQDMDHENMFWYRQDPGLGLRLIYFSYDVKMKEKGDIPEGYSVSREKKERFSLILESASTNQTSMYLCASSLYRGVADTQYFGPGTRLTVL.

The V gene is TRBV5-1, the J gene TRBJ2-3; D remains unclear. CDR3 length: 12 residues. Deletions cut 4 bases from V and 5 bases from J, with 8 bases between. Germline-derived CDR1 and CDR2 are SGHRS and YFSETQ. CDR3 DNA sequence: TGCGCCAGCAGCACCGACATAGATACGCAGTATTTT. Translation gives CASSTDIDTQYF.

The genes are TRBV2 and TRBJ1-3; no clear D. Germline lookup yields CDR1 SNHLY and CDR2 FYNNEI. V was clipped by 1 base and J by 2 bases, with 12 bases between them. This CDR3 spans 16 amino acids. In DNA form, the CDR3 reads TGTGCCAGCAGTGAAGAGCTACAGCCGACTGGAAACACCATATATTTT. It specifies CASSEELQPTGNTIYF.

The chain combines TRBV6-1 with TRBJ1-2; tentative D call: TRBD1 (5 bases). Germline CDR1 is MNHNS and CDR2 is SASEGT. The CDR3 consists of 14 residues. The V and J ends lost 3 bases and 5 bases respectively, with 13 bases between them. CDR3 amino acids: CASSDGHGTYGYTF. The CDR3 DNA follows: TGTGCCAGCAGTGATGGACACGGGACTTATGGCTACACCTTC.

This chain joins TRBV19 and TRBJ1-5; D gene ambiguous. The CDR3 length is 15 residues. Between the trimmed V and J ends, which lost 3 bases and 4 bases, there was a span of 13 bases. Germline CDR1 and CDR2: LNHDA and SQIVND (reference sequence). The CDR3 spells CASSMGEGPNQPQHF. The CDR3 DNA reads TGTGCCAGTAGTATGGGCGAGGGTCCGAATCAGCCCCAGCATTTT.

DNA of the CDR3: TGTGCCAGCAGCCGACAGGGAGAACAGCCCCAGCATTTT. Protein: CASSRQGEQPQHF. J is TRBJ1-5 and V is TRBV5-4, with 7 bases aligning to TRBD1. The CDR3 extends over 13 amino acids. The germline gives CDR1 SGHNT, CDR2 YYREEE (reference sequence). The J segment lost 7 bases and the V segment lost 4 bases, leaving 5 bases of the junction unmatched.

V is TRBV5-4 and J is TRBJ2-1; a possible D gene is TRBD2 (6 bases). The V gene lost 2 bases and the J gene lost 7 bases, with 13 bases spanning the gap. The CDR3 length is 14 residues. Germline-derived CDR1 and CDR2 are SGHNT and YYREEE (reference sequence). CDR3 coding DNA: TGTGCCAGCAGCTTTGGCGGGGCACAGAATGAGCAGTTCTTC. Translation: CASSFGGAQNEQFF.

The rearrangement uses TRBV2 and TRBJ2-7; tentatively, D is TRBD1 (6 bases). Germline CDR1 and CDR2: SNHLY and FYNNEI. The CDR3 consists of 13 residues. The CDR3 nucleotides are TGTGTCACAGGGCCCCTCCCGTCTTACGAGCAGTACTTC. The encoded protein is CVTGPLPSYEQYF.

The chain has TRBV5-4 and TRBJ2-1; 9 nucleotides agree with TRBD2. The CDR3 totals 14 residues. V shed 4 bases and J 9 bases; nucleotides not matched to a gene: 8. The germline V gene has CDR1 SGHNT and CDR2 YYREEE (reference sequence). CDR3 sequence reads: CASSLSGGESEQFF. The CDR3, as DNA: TGTGCCAGCAGCCTTAGCGGGGGAGAGAGTGAGCAGTTCTTC. The full variable domain, in which reference TRBV5-4 and TRBJ2-1 provide the parts outside the CDR3, is ETGVTQSPTHLIKTRGQQVTLRCSSQSGHNTVSWYQQALGQGPQFIFQYYREEENGRGNFPPRFSGLQFPNYSSELNVNALELDDSALYLCASSLSGGESEQFFGPGTRLTVL.

The chain carries TRBV27 and TRBJ1-5; 8 nucleotides align to TRBD1. V gave up 3 bases and J gave up 4 bases; unmatched junction bases: 11. CDR3 length: 17 amino acids. Looked up from germline, CDR1 is MNHEY and CDR2 is SMNVEV (reference sequence). The CDR3 reads CASSFTVYRGKNQPQHF. The DNA of the CDR3 is TGTGCCAGCAGTTTTACCGTTTACAGGGGGAAAAATCAGCCCCAGCATTTT.

This clone was recorded once. The V and J genes are TRBV19 and TRBJ1-1, with D perhaps TRBD1 (5 bases). The ends were cut back, 1 base at V and 4 bases at J, with 13 bases in the middle. The CDR3 extends over 15 amino acids. CDR1 is LNHDA, CDR2 SQIVND, per germline (reference sequence). The CDR3: CASSIAPGMGTEAFF. The CDR3 DNA reads TGTGCCAGTAGTATAGCCCCAGGGATGGGCACTGAAGCTTTCTTT. The entire variable domain, with the rest obtained from reference TRBV19 and TRBJ1-1, is as follows: DGGITQSPKYLFRKEGQNVTLSCEQNLNHDAMYWYRQDPGQGLRLIYYSQIVNDFQKGDIAEGYSVSREKKESFPLTVTSAQKNPTAFYLCASSIAPGMGTEAFFGQGTRLTVV.

This sequence joins TRBV11-2 and TRBJ1-4, with TRBD1 matching over 7 bases. This CDR3 contains 15 residues. V was pared by 4 bases and J by 5 bases, with 7 bases of the junction left unmatched. From germline, CDR1 is SGHAT and CDR2 FQNNGV. The CDR3 is CASSSHDRENEKLFF. The CDR3, as DNA: TGTGCCAGCAGCTCTCACGACAGGGAGAATGAAAAACTGTTTTTT.

This clone was detected only a few times. The chain uses TRBV2 and TRBJ2-7, with D perhaps matching TRBD2 (6 bases). Germline V lookup: CDR1 SNHLY, CDR2 FYNNEI. Trimming removed 6 bases from V and 5 bases from J, with 8 bases in between. This CDR3 spans 11 amino acids. CDR3 loop: CASRGLHEQYF. Here the CDR3 DNA reads TGTGCCAGCAGGGGACTTCACGAGCAGTACTTC. The variable domain in full, completed from reference TRBV2 and TRBJ2-7, reads EPEVTQTPSHQVTQMGQEVILRCVPISNHLYFYWYRQILGQKVEFLVSFYNNEISEKSEIFDDQFSVERPDGSNFTLKIRSTKLEDSAMYFCASRGLHEQYFGPGTRLTVT.